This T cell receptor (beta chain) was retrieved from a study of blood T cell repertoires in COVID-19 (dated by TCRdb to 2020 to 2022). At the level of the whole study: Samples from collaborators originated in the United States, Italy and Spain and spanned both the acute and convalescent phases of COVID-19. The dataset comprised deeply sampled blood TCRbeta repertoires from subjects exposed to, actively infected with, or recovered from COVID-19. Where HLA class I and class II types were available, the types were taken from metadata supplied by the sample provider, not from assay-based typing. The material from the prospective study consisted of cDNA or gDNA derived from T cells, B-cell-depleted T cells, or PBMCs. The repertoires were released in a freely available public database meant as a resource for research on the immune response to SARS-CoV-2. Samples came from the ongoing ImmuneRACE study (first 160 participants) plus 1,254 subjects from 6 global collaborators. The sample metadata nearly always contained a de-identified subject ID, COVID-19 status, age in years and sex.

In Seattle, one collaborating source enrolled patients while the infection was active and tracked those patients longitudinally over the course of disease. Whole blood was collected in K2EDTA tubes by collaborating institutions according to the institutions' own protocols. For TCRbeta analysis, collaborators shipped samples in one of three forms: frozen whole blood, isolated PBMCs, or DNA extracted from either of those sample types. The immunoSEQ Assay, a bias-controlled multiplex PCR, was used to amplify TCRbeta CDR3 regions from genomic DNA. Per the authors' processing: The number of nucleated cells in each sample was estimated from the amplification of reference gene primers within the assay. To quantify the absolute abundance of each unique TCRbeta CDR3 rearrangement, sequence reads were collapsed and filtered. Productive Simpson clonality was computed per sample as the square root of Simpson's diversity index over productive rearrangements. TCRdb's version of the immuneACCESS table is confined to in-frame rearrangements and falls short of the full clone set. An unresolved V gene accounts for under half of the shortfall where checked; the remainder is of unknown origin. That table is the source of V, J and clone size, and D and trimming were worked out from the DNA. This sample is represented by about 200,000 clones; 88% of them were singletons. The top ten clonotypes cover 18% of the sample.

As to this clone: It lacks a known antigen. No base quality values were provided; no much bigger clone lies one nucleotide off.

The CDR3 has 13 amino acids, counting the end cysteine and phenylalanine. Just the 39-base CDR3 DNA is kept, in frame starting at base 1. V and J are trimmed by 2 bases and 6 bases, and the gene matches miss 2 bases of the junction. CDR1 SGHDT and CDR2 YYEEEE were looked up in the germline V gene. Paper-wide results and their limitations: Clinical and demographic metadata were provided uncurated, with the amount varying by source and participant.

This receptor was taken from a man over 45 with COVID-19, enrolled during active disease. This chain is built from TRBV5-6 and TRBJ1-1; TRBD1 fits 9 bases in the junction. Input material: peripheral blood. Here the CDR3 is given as CASSFRQGAEAFF. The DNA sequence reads TGTGCCAGCAGCTTTAGACAGGGGGCTGAAGCTTTCTTT.